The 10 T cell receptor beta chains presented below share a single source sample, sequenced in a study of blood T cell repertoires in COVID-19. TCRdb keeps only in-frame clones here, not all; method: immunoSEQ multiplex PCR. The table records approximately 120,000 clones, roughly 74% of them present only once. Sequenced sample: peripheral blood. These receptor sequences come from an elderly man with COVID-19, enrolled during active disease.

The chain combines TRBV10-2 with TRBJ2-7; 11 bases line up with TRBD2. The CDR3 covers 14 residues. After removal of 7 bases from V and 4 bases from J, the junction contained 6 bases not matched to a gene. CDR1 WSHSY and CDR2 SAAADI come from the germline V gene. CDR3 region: CASKTSGAFYEQYF. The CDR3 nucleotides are TGCGCCAGCAAGACTAGCGGGGCCTTTTACGAGCAGTACTTC.

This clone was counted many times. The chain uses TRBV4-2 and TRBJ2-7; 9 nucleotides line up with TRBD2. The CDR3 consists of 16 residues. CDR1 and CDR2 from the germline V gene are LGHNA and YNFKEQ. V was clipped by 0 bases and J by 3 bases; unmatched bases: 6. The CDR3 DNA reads TGTGCCAGCAGCCAAGAAGGGGGTAGCGGGAGCTACGAGCAGTACTTC. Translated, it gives CASSQEGGSGSYEQYF.

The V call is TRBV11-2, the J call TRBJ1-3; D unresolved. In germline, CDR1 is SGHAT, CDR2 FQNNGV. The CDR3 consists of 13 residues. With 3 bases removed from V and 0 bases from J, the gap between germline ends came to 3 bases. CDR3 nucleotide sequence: TGTGCCAGCAGCTTTAGCTCTGGAAACACCATATATTTT. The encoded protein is CASSFSSGNTIYF.

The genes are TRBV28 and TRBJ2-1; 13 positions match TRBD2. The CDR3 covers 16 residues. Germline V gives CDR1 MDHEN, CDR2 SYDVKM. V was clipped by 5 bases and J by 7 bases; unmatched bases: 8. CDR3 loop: CASSGGGLAGWNEQFF. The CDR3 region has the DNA TGTGCCAGCAGTGGGGGGGGACTAGCGGGATGGAATGAGCAGTTCTTC.

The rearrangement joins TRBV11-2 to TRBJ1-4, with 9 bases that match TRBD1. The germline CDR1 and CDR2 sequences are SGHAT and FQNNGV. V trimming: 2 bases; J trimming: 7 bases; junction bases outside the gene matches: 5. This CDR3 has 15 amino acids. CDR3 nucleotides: TGTGCCAGCAGCTTAAAACAGGGGGCCGGTGAAAAACTGTTTTTT. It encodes CASSLKQGAGEKLFF.

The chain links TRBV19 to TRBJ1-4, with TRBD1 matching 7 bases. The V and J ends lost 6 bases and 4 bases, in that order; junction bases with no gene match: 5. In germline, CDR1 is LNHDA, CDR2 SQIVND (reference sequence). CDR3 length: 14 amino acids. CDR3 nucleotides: TGTGCCAGTAGAATGGGACAGCATAATGAAAAACTGTTTTTT. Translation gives CASRMGQHNEKLFF. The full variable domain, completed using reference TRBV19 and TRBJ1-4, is DGGITQSPKYLFRKEGQNVTLSCEQNLNHDAMYWYRQDPGQGLRLIYYSQIVNDFQKGDIAEGYSVSREKKESFPLTVTSAQKNPTAFYLCASRMGQHNEKLFFGSGTQLSVL.

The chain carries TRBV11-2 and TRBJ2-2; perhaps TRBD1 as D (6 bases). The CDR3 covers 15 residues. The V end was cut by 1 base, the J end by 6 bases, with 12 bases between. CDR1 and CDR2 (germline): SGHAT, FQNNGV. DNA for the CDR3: TGTGCCAGCAGCTTAGGCAGGGGTATGCCCGGGGAGCTGTTTTTT. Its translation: CASSLGRGMPGELFF.

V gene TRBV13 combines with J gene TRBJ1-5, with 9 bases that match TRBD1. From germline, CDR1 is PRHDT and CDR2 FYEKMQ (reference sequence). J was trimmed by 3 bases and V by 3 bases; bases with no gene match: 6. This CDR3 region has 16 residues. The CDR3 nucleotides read TGTGCCAGCAGCTTCGGAGGGACAGGGAACAATCAGCCCCAGCATTTT. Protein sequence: CASSFGGTGNNQPQHF.

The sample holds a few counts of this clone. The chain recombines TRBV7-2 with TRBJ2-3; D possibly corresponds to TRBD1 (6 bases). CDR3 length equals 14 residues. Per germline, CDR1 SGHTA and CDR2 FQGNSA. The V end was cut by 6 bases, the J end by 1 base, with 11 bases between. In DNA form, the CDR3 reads TGTGCCAGCAGTCCGGGACATGGCACAGATACGCAGTATTTT. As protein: CASSPGHGTDTQYF.

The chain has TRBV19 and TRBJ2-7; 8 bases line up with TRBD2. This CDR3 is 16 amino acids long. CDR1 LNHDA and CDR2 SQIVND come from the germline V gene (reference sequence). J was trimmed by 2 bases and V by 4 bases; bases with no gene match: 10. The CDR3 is CASSRTGRGGTYEQYF. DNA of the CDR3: TGTGCCAGTAGTAGAACCGGACGCGGGGGGACCTACGAGCAGTACTTC.